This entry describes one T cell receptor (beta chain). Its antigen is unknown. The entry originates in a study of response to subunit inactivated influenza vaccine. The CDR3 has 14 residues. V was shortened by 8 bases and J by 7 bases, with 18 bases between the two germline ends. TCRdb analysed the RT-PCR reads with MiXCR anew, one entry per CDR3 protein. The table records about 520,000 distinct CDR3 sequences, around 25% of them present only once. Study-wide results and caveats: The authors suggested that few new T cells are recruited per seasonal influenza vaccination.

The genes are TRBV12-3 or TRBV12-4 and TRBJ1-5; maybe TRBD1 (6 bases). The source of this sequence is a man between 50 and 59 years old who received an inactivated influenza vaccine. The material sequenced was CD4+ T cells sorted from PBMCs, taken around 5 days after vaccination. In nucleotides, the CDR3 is TGTGCCAGCGCCCGGCGGGGGGGGCAGCAGCCCCAGCATTTT. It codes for CASARRGGQQPQHF.